The next 9 T cell receptor beta chains were all read from a single sample in a study of T cells in Graves' hyperthyroidism and ophthalmopathy (dated by TCRdb to about 2019). Library preparation employed multiplex PCR. Sequencing relied on an Illumina HiSeq 2000. Amplification of TCR beta CDR3 regions was carried out from RNA transcripts. For the first round of RT-PCR on the TCR CDR3, the HTBI primer set was used together with the Qiagen OneStep RT-PCR kit. Using fastp trimming at Q25 and MiXCR clonotype assembly, TCRdb reanalyzed the public sequencing data and kept in-frame beta chains. Duplicate CDR3 protein sequences are folded into a single record with the most common DNA and genes. The sample includes roughly 500,000 distinct CDR3 sequences, with around 16% observed a single time. 25% to 35% of the sample is held by the ten biggest clonotypes. Sequences were obtained from blood. Receptor source: a woman aged 30 to 39 with Graves' ophthalmopathy.

This clonotype was detected ten times or more. One junction end does not reproduce the germline sequence, and a read error may be involved. The chain has TRBV4-2 and TRBJ2-1; no definite D call. Germline values: CDR1 LGHNA, CDR2 YNFKEQ. The CDR3 runs 15 residues. For the CDR3, the DNA is TGTGCCAGCAGACAAGACGGGCGAGAGGACAATGAGCAGTTCTTC. Its translation: CASRQDGREDNEQFF.

V usage is TRBV4-3 and J usage is TRBJ2-1; unclear D gene. CDR1 and CDR2 (germline): LGHNA, YSLEER. Trimming stripped 1 base from V and 2 bases from J, with 18 bases between. The CDR3 runs 18 residues. CDR3 nucleotides: TGCGCCAGCAGCCAAGTGGGGTCGTTCTTTAGTCCCTACAATGAGCAGTTCTTC. The encoded protein is CASSQVGSFFSPYNEQFF.

Worth noting for this clonotype: This may stem from a read error, because a much larger clone lies one nucleotide away. The CDR3 region has the DNA TGTGCCAGCACCCAAAGAGGGACACTTACCGACGAGCAGTACTTC. Translated: CASTQRGTLTDEQYF. V usage is TRBV28 and J usage is TRBJ2-7, with a possible D match to TRBD1 (6 bases). V lost 7 bases to trimming and J lost 5 bases, with 21 bases between them. This CDR3 has 15 residues. CDR1 MDHEN and CDR2 SYDVKM come from the germline V gene.

V and J are TRBV27 and TRBJ2-7, with unresolved D. Germline lookup yields CDR1 MNHEY and CDR2 SMNVEV (reference sequence). V lost 6 bases and J lost 0, with 9 bases in between. The CDR3 is 13 amino acids. CDR3: CASSYRNSYEQYF. In DNA form, the CDR3 reads TGTGCCAGCAGCTATCGCAACTCCTACGAGCAGTACTTC.

This clonotype was detected ten times or more. The chain carries TRBV27 and TRBJ2-7; 10 bases fit TRBD2. V lost 7 bases to trimming and J lost 0 bases; unmatched junction nucleotides: 9. There are 16 residues in the CDR3. Germline assignment: CDR1 MNHEY and CDR2 SMNVEV (reference sequence). CDR3: CASTKLRTSGSYEQYF. The DNA of the CDR3 is TGTGCCAGCACCAAACTCAGGACTAGCGGCTCCTACGAGCAGTACTTC.

This clonotype was picked up many times. This rearrangement joins TRBV2 to TRBJ1-5; D is perhaps TRBD1 (6 bases). There are 15 residues in the CDR3. Germline V gene data show CDR1 as SNHLY and CDR2 as FYNNEI. With 4 bases removed from V and 4 bases from J, the gap between germline ends came to 14 bases. The CDR3 region is CASSVSPGANQPQHF. CDR3 coding DNA: TGTGCCAGCAGTGTAAGTCCAGGGGCGAATCAGCCCCAGCATTTT.

V is TRBV9 and J is TRBJ1-2, with 8 bases lining up with TRBD1. The CDR3 spans 17 residues. V lost 4 bases to trimming and J lost 4 bases; unmatched junction nucleotides: 15. The germline V gene encodes CDR1 SGDLS and CDR2 YYNGEE. The CDR3 DNA is TGTGCCAGCAGCCCGCTGGCAGGGGGCTTAGTCGGCTATGGCTACACCTTC. Amino acid sequence: CASSPLAGGLVGYGYTF. The full variable domain, in which reference TRBV9 and TRBJ1-2 provide the parts outside the CDR3, is DSGVTQTPKHLITATGQRVTLRCSPRSGDLSVYWYQQSLDQGLQFLIQYYNGEERAKGNILERFSAQQFPDLHSELNLSSLELGDSALYFCASSPLAGGLVGYGYTFGSGTRLTVV.

This clonotype turned up a few times. The chain recombines TRBV19 with TRBJ2-1, with D unclear. V dropped 6 bases and J dropped 7 bases, with 16 bases sitting between them. The V gene's germline CDR1 is LNHDA and CDR2 SQIVND (reference sequence). CDR3 size: 14 residues. The CDR3 is CASSRTAIGNEQFF. CDR3 sequence (DNA): TGTGCCAGTAGCCGGACGGCCATCGGGAATGAGCAGTTCTTC.

Regarding this clonotype: A much larger clonotype is one base distant, so this may be a read error. The J gene is TRBJ2-2, the V gene TRBV6-1; no clear D gene. The CDR3 length is 14 residues. Germline V lookup: CDR1 MNHNS, CDR2 SASEGT. V lost 2 bases, J lost 1 base, and 5 bases lay in between. CDR3 loop: CASSEPLNTGELFF. In DNA form, the CDR3 reads TGTGCCAGCAGTGAACCCCTGAACACCGGGGAGCTGTTTTTT.